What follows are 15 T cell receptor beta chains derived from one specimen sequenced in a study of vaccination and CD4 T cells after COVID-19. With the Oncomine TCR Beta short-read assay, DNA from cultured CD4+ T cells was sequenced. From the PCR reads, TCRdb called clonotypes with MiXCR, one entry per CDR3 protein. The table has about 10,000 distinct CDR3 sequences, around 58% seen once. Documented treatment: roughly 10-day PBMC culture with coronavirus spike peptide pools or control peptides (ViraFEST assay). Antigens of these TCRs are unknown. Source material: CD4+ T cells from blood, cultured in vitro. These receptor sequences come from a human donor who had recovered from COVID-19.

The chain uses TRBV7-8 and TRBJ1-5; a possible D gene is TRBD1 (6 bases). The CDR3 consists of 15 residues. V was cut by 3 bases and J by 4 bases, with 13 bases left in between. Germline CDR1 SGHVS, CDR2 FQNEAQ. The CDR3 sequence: CASSFQDRRNQPQHF. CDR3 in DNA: TGTGCCAGCAGCTTCCAAGACAGGAGGAATCAGCCCCAGCATTTT.

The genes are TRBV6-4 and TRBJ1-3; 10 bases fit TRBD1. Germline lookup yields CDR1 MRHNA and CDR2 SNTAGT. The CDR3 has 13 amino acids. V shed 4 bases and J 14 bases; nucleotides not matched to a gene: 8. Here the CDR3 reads CASSAYPGQGLYF. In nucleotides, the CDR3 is TGTGCCAGCAGTGCCTACCCGGGACAGGGGTTATATTTT.

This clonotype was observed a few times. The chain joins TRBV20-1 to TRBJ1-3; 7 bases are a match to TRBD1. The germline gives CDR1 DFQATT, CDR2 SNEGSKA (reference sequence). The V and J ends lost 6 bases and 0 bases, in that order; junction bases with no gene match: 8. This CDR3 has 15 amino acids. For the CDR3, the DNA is TGCAGTGCCCCGGACAGGACCAGCTCTGGAAACACCATATATTTT. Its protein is CSAPDRTSSGNTIYF.

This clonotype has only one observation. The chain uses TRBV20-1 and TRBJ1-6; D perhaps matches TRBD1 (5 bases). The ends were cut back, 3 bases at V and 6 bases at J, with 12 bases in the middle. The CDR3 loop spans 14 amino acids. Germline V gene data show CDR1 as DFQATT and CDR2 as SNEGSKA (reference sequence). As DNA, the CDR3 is TGCAGTGCTAGCTCAGGGATCGGTAATTCACCCCTCCACTTT. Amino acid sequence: CSASSGIGNSPLHF.

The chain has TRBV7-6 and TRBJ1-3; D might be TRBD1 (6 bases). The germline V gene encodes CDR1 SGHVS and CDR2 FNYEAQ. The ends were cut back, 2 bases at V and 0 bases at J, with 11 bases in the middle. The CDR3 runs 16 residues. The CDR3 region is CASSLSQGSSGNTIYF. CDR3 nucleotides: TGTGCCAGCAGCTTATCGCAGGGGAGCTCTGGAAACACCATATATTTT.

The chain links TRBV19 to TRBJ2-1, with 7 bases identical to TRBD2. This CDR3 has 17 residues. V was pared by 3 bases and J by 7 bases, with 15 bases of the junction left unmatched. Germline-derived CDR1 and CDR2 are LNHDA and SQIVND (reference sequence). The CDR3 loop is CASSMLAPASGVNEQFF. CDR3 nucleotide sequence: TGTGCCAGTAGTATGTTAGCCCCGGCTAGCGGCGTTAATGAGCAGTTCTTC.

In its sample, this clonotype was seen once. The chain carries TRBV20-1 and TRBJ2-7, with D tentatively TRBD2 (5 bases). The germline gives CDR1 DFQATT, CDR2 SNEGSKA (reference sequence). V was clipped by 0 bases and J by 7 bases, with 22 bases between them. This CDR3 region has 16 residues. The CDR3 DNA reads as TGCAGTGCTAGAGATCGTCGCTACCAGGCTCGGGAAGAGCAGTACTTC. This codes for CSARDRRYQAREEQYF.

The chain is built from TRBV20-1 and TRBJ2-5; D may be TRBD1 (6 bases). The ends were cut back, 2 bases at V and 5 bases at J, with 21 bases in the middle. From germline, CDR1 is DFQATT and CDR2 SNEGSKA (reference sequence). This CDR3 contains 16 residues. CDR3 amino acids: CSARYAGTRVGETQYF. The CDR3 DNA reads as TGCAGTGCTAGATACGCCGGGACACGAGTTGGGGAGACCCAGTACTTC.

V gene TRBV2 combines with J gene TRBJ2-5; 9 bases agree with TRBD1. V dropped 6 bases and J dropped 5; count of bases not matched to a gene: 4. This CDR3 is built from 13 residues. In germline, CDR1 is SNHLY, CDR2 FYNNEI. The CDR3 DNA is TGTGCCAGCAGCGGGACAGGGAGTGAGACCCAGTACTTC. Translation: CASSGTGSETQYF.

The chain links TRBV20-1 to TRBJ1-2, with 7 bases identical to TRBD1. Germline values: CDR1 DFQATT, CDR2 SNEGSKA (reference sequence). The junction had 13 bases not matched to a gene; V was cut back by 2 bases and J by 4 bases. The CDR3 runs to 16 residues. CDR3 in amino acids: CSARSRKRDRAYGYTF. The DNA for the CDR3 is TGCAGTGCTAGATCCCGGAAACGGGACAGAGCCTATGGCTACACCTTC.

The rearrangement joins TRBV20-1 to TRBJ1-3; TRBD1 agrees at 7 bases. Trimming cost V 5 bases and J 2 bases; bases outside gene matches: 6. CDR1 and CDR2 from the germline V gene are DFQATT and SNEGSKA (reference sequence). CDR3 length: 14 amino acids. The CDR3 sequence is CSAAQGKTGNTIYF. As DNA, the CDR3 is TGCAGTGCTGCACAGGGGAAAACTGGAAACACCATATATTTT.

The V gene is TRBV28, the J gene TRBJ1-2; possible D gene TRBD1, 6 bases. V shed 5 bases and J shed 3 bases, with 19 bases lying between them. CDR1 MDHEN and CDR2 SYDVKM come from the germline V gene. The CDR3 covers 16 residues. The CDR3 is CASSPMWGAEYYGYTF. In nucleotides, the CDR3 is TGTGCCAGCAGTCCTATGTGGGGGGCGGAATACTATGGCTACACCTTC.

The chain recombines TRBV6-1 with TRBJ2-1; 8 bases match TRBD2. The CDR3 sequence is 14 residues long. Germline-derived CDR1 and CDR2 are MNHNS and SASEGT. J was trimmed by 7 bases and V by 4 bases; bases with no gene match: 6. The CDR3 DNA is TGTGCCAGCAGTGCCGGGACTAGTCAAAATGAGCAGTTCTTC. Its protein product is CASSAGTSQNEQFF.

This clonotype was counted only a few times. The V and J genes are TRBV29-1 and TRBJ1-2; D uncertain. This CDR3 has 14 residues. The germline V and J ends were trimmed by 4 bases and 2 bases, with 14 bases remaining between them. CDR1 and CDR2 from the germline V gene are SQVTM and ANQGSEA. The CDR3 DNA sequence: TGCAGCGTTGGCGTTCCGGGTAGGAACTATGGCTACACCTTC. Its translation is CSVGVPGRNYGYTF.

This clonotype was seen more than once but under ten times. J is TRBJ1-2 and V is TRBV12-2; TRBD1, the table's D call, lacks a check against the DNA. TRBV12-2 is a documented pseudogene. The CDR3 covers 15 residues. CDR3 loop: CASRLEGNEGYGYTF. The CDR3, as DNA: TGTGCAAGTCGCCTTGAGGGGAATGAAGGCTATGGCTACACCTTC.